The 31 T cell receptor beta chains below come from one sample, sequenced in a study of blood T cell repertoires in COVID-19. Measured with immunoSEQ multiplex PCR; TCRdb has only the in-frame clones, and not every one. The data contain roughly 180,000 clones, approximately 80% of them seen just once; the ten biggest clones take up roughly 13%. Input material: PBMCs or T cells enriched from blood (not recorded which). These receptors came from a woman aged 60-75 years who had recovered from COVID-19.

The rearrangement uses TRBV5-1 and TRBJ2-5, with TRBD2 identical over 9 bases. This CDR3 has 16 residues. Unmatched junction bases numbered 4, after V lost 0 bases and J lost 1 base. The V gene's germline CDR1 is SGHRS and CDR2 YFSETQ. The CDR3 nucleotides read TGCGCCAGCAGCTTGGCCGGAGCGGGGGGCCAAGAGACCCAGTACTTC. Its protein is CASSLAGAGGQETQYF.

The V call is TRBV3-1 (or the pseudogene TRBV3-2), the J call TRBJ2-7; 11 nucleotides agree with TRBD1. Germline loops: CDR1 LGHDT, CDR2 YNNKEL (reference sequence). CDR3 length: 14 residues. V trimming: 7 bases; J trimming: 3 bases; junction bases outside the gene matches: 5. The CDR3 region has the DNA TGTGCCAGCACCTCAGGGACAGGGGGCTACGAGCAGTACTTC. It codes for CASTSGTGGYEQYF.

V and J are TRBV29-1 and TRBJ2-3, with TRBD2 matching over 12 bases. J lost 4 bases, V lost 1 base, and 12 bases had no gene match. This CDR3 has 18 amino acids. Germline V CDR1 and CDR2: SQVTM, ANQGSEA. The CDR3 DNA reads as TGCAGCGTTGAAGCTAATAACGGACTAGCGGGATTCCCAGATACGCAGTATTTT. It codes for CSVEANNGLAGFPDTQYF.

The CDR3 reads CASSTSGQGAGDTQYF. The CDR3 region has the DNA TGTGCCAGCAGCACCTCGGGACAGGGGGCTGGAGATACGCAGTATTTT. This sequence joins TRBV9 and TRBJ2-3; 12 bases match TRBD1. V lost 4 bases and J lost 5; bases outside the gene matches: 8. The CDR3 loop spans 16 amino acids. CDR1 and CDR2 (germline): SGDLS, YYNGEE.

V is TRBV6-2 or TRBV6-3 and J is TRBJ2-7; tentatively, D is TRBD2 (5 bases). The CDR3 totals 15 residues. Germline-derived CDR1 and CDR2 are MNHEY and SVGEGT. Trimming cost V 6 bases and J 6 bases, with 21 bases left between them. The CDR3 DNA is TGTGCCAGCAGCTGGACTGCCCCCGGGGTAGGCGAGCAGTACTTC. Translated, it gives CASSWTAPGVGEQYF.

The genes are TRBV15 and TRBJ2-6, with D possibly being TRBD1 (5 bases). Germline lookup yields CDR1 LNHNV and CDR2 YYDKDF (reference sequence). The CDR3 has 14 amino acids. The ends were cut back, 5 bases at V and 0 bases at J, with 5 bases in the middle. In nucleotides, the CDR3 is TGTGCCACCAGCGACAGCTCTGGGGCCAACGTCCTGACTTTC. The encoded protein is CATSDSSGANVLTF.

This clone was seen only once. J is TRBJ1-6 and V is TRBV6-5, with D perhaps matching TRBD1 (6 bases). Germline CDR1 is MNHEY and CDR2 is SVGAGI. Trimming took off 2 bases at V and 10 bases at J, with 15 bases between the two ends. The CDR3 covers 15 residues. The CDR3 is CASSYRRQVDSPLHF. CDR3 DNA sequence: TGTGCCAGCAGTTACCGGAGACAGGTTGACTCACCCCTCCACTTT.

This chain uses TRBV27 with TRBJ2-7; the D gene is possibly TRBD1 (5 bases). The CDR3 is 16 amino acids. The V end was cut by 6 bases, the J end by 3 bases, with 21 bases between. Germline V gives CDR1 MNHEY, CDR2 SMNVEV (reference sequence). CDR3 coding DNA: TGTGCCAGCAGACGATCCCCGGGCAGGGCCAACTACGAGCAGTACTTC. Its protein is CASRRSPGRANYEQYF.

V is TRBV27 and J is TRBJ1-5; the D gene is possibly TRBD1 (6 bases). The ends were cut back, 4 bases at V and 0 bases at J, with 10 bases in the middle. Germline CDR1 reads MNHEY; CDR2 reads SMNVEV (reference sequence). This CDR3 has 15 residues. The DNA of the CDR3 is TGTGCCAGCAGTTCAGGACAGTTTAGCAATCAGCCCCAGCATTTT. Protein product: CASSSGQFSNQPQHF.

The V and J genes are TRBV5-1 and TRBJ2-5; a possible D gene is TRBD1 (5 bases). V dropped 0 bases and J dropped 0 bases, with 9 bases sitting between them. This CDR3 region has 15 residues. The V gene's germline CDR1 is SGHRS and CDR2 YFSETQ. The CDR3 coding sequence is TGCGCCAGCAGCTTGGTTCCAGGGTACCAAGAGACCCAGTACTTC. As protein: CASSLVPGYQETQYF.

The chain combines TRBV21-1 with TRBJ2-1; the table's D call, TRBD2, was not checked against the DNA. TRBV21-1 is reported as a pseudogene. The length of the CDR3 is 15 residues. The CDR3 protein is CASSKARGRANEQFF. The CDR3 bases are TGTGCCAGCAGCAAAGCGCGTGGGAGGGCTAATGAGCAGTTCTTC.

This chain joins TRBV19 and TRBJ2-3; TRBD2 matches 8 bases. The CDR3 is made up of 17 amino acids. After removal of 2 bases from V and 0 bases from J, the junction contained 7 bases not matched to a gene. The germline CDR1 and CDR2 sequences are LNHDA and SQIVND (reference sequence). For the CDR3, the DNA is TGTGCCAGTAGTATAATCGCGGGAGGATCAAGCACAGATACGCAGTATTTT. It is translated as CASSIIAGGSSTDTQYF.

The chain links TRBV9 to TRBJ1-4, with D unresolved. Germline values: CDR1 SGDLS, CDR2 YYNGEE. The CDR3 has 16 amino acids. With 2 bases removed from V and 6 bases from J, the gap between germline ends came to 17 bases. This chain's CDR3 is CASSVWAGGSDEKLFF. CDR3 sequence (DNA): TGTGCCAGCAGCGTGTGGGCAGGCGGGAGTGATGAAAAACTGTTTTTT.

The rearrangement uses TRBV29-1 and TRBJ1-2; TRBD1 might be the D (5 bases). The germline V gene has CDR1 SQVTM and CDR2 ANQGSEA. V was clipped by 6 bases and J by 4 bases, with 18 bases between them. The CDR3 contains 14 residues. The CDR3 nucleotides are TGCAGCGTCCCCAAAGGAGGGACTTCCTATGGCTACACCTTC. Amino acids: CSVPKGGTSYGYTF.

V usage is TRBV7-2 and J usage is TRBJ1-6, with D possibly being TRBD1 (6 bases). V gave up 5 bases and J gave up 0 bases, with 20 bases separating them. Germline CDR1 reads SGHTA; CDR2 reads FQGNSA. This CDR3 spans 19 amino acids. The CDR3 DNA follows: TGTGCCAGCAGCCGCCGGACAGCCAGTTTTAGCTCCTATAATTCACCCCTCCACTTT. Translated: CASSRRTASFSSYNSPLHF. Combining the CDR3 with reference TRBV7-2 and TRBJ1-6 gives the whole variable domain GAGVSQSPSNKVTEKGKDVELRCDPISGHTALYWYRQSLGQGLEFLIYFQGNSAPDKSGLPSDRFSAERTGGSVSTLTIQRTQQEDSAVYLCASSRRTASFSSYNSPLHFGNGTRLTVT.

The rearrangement joins TRBV5-8 to TRBJ1-1, with D uncertain. The CDR3 is made up of 15 amino acids. Trimming took off 0 bases at V and 0 bases at J, with 9 bases between the two ends. CDR1 and CDR2 (germline): SGHTS, YDEGEE. CDR3 in amino acids: CASSLVSGMNTEAFF. The CDR3 region has the DNA TGTGCCAGCAGCTTGGTTTCGGGAATGAACACTGAAGCTTTCTTT.

The chain combines TRBV6-5 with TRBJ2-3; 7 nucleotides align to TRBD1. Germline assignment: CDR1 MNHEY and CDR2 SVGAGI. The CDR3 spans 13 residues. V gave up 6 bases and J gave up 2 bases; unmatched junction bases: 2. CDR3 DNA: TGTGCCAGCAGAGGGACAGTCACAGATACGCAGTATTTT. Its protein product is CASRGTVTDTQYF.

The chain couples TRBV27 to TRBJ2-7; D may be TRBD2 (6 bases). This CDR3 spans 15 amino acids. Germline V lookup: CDR1 MNHEY, CDR2 SMNVEV (reference sequence). The V gene lost 3 bases and the J gene lost 4 bases, with 16 bases spanning the gap. CDR3 amino acids: CASSFSRGPKYEQYF. For the CDR3, the DNA is TGTGCCAGCAGTTTCTCGCGGGGACCTAAATACGAGCAGTACTTC.

The chain has TRBV5-1 and TRBJ2-1; unclear D gene. Between the trimmed V and J ends, which lost 0 bases and 6 bases, there was a span of 10 bases. This CDR3 is built from 14 residues. The V gene's germline CDR1 is SGHRS and CDR2 YFSETQ. CDR3 in amino acids: CASSLEASTNEQFF. Written as DNA, the CDR3 is TGCGCCAGCAGCTTGGAAGCTAGTACCAATGAGCAGTTCTTC.

V gene TRBV6-5 combines with J gene TRBJ2-1; 11 bases agree with TRBD1. CDR1 and CDR2 (germline): MNHEY, SVGAGI. The CDR3 is 15 amino acids. Germline trimming cut 6 bases from V and 3 bases from J; bases unmatched to any gene: 4. For the CDR3, the DNA is TGTGCCAGCAGGCCAGGGACAGGGGGCTACAATGAGCAGTTCTTC. Amino acids: CASRPGTGGYNEQFF.

The chain combines TRBV18 with TRBJ1-1; 7 bases are shared with TRBD1. Germline V gene data show CDR1 as KGHSH and CDR2 as LQKENI. The CDR3 runs to 13 residues. V lost 5 bases, J lost 5 bases, and 5 bases stayed unmatched. Written as DNA, the CDR3 is TGTGCCAGCTCATCAGGGGGGAAGACTGAAGCTTTCTTT. Translating gives CASSSGGKTEAFF.

This chain uses TRBV6-1 with TRBJ2-1; D gene uncertain. CDR1 and CDR2 (germline): MNHNS, SASEGT. The CDR3 is 12 residues long. With 2 bases removed from V and 4 bases from J, the gap between germline ends came to 3 bases. CDR3 residues: CASSELYNEQFF. The CDR3 DNA is TGTGCCAGCAGTGAACTGTACAATGAGCAGTTCTTC.

This CDR3 is CSVIGTDPNQPQHF. The DNA for the CDR3 is TGCAGCGTTATAGGGACAGACCCAAATCAGCCCCAGCATTTT. This chain connects TRBV29-1 to TRBJ1-5, with TRBD1 matching 7 bases. This CDR3 region has 14 residues. CDR1 and CDR2 from the germline V gene are SQVTM and ANQGSEA. V trimming: 5 bases; J trimming: 4 bases; junction bases outside the gene matches: 8.

The chain uses TRBV6-5 and TRBJ1-1; weak D call: TRBD1 (6 bases). This CDR3 is built from 16 residues. V was shortened by 4 bases and J by 1 base, with 16 bases between the two germline ends. Germline assignment: CDR1 MNHEY and CDR2 SVGAGI. The CDR3 DNA reads TGTGCCAGCAGTTTGTACAGGGTGAGCCAGAACACTGAAGCTTTCTTT. This translates into CASSLYRVSQNTEAFF.

This clone has just a few counts. V and J are TRBV2 and TRBJ1-2; D may be TRBD1 (5 bases). Germline assignment: CDR1 SNHLY and CDR2 FYNNEI. The CDR3 has 15 amino acids. Between the trimmed V and J ends, which lost 5 bases and 0 bases, there was a span of 13 bases. CDR3 DNA sequence: TGTGCCAGCAGTATTCAGGGACTTTCTAACTATGGCTACACCTTC. The encoded protein is CASSIQGLSNYGYTF. Full variable domain (remainder filled in from reference TRBV2 and TRBJ1-2): EPEVTQTPSHQVTQMGQEVILRCVPISNHLYFYWYRQILGQKVEFLVSFYNNEISEKSEIFDDQFSVERPDGSNFTLKIRSTKLEDSAMYFCASSIQGLSNYGYTFGSGTRLTVV.

The V call is TRBV10-2, the J call TRBJ2-3; possible D gene TRBD2, 6 bases. Trimming pared 5 bases from V and 6 bases from J, leaving 15 bases between. Germline loops: CDR1 WSHSY, CDR2 SAAADI. The CDR3 is 14 amino acids. CDR3: CASSHGGAGDTQYF. The DNA for the CDR3 is TGCGCCAGCAGTCACGGGGGTGCTGGGGATACGCAGTATTTT.

The chain couples TRBV5-1 to TRBJ1-1, with a tentative D call TRBD1 (6 bases). V was shortened by 0 bases and J by 4 bases, with 13 bases between the two germline ends. Germline CDR1 is SGHRS and CDR2 is YFSETQ. The CDR3 is 15 residues long. CDR3 nucleotides: TGCGCCAGCAGCTTGGCCGGGCAGGGGACCACTGAAGCTTTCTTT. Translation gives CASSLAGQGTTEAFF.

V gene TRBV3-1 (or the pseudogene TRBV3-2) combines with J gene TRBJ1-1; 7 bases are shared with TRBD1. The J segment lost 5 bases and the V segment lost 5 bases, leaving 5 bases of the junction unmatched. This CDR3 comprises 13 residues. Germline V gene data show CDR1 as LGHDT and CDR2 as YNNKEL (reference sequence). CDR3 DNA sequence: TGTGCCAGCAGCAGCACGGGACAGACTGAAGCTTTCTTT. Translating it yields CASSSTGQTEAFF.

The chain carries TRBV29-1 and TRBJ2-3; 8 bases fit TRBD1. This CDR3 spans 14 amino acids. Looked up from germline, CDR1 is SQVTM and CDR2 is ANQGSEA. The trim removed 7 bases at V and 2 bases at J, leaving 8 bases unmatched. The CDR3 sequence is CSGSTGAITDTQYF. CDR3 nucleotides: TGCAGCGGGTCGACAGGGGCTATCACAGATACGCAGTATTTT.

This rearrangement joins TRBV5-4 to TRBJ1-1; D is unclear. The CDR3 covers 13 residues. V was shortened by 2 bases and J by 4 bases, with 9 bases between the two germline ends. Germline values: CDR1 SGHNT, CDR2 YYREEE (reference sequence). CDR3 loop: CASSFMGGTEAFF. DNA of the CDR3: TGTGCCAGCAGCTTCATGGGAGGCACTGAAGCTTTCTTT. Together with reference TRBV5-4 and TRBJ1-1, the CDR3 gives the full variable domain: ETGVTQSPTHLIKTRGQQVTLRCSSQSGHNTVSWYQQALGQGPQFIFQYYREEENGRGNFPPRFSGLQFPNYSSELNVNALELDDSALYLCASSFMGGTEAFFGQGTRLTVV.

This clone was picked up a small number of times. This chain uses TRBV2 with TRBJ1-2, with 8 bases identical to TRBD1. V gave up 4 bases and J gave up 7 bases; unmatched junction bases: 11. Germline-derived CDR1 and CDR2 are SNHLY and FYNNEI. The CDR3 runs to 15 residues. CDR3 sequence (DNA): TGTGCCAGCAGTGCCGGAGCCAGGGGGCAAAGTGGCTACACCTTC. This codes for CASSAGARGQSGYTF.